Shown below are 24 T cell receptor beta chains from a single sample sequenced in a study of blood T cells in healthy people across ages. It was with a sample-barcoded 5' primer and a J-beta primer mix that a second PCR of roughly 7 to 12 cycles was run. TCRdb re-called the 5' RACE reads through MiXCR, storing one row per CDR3 protein. Altogether under 800,000 distinct CDR3 sequences are present, roughly 44% being singletons, with the ten largest covering 20% to 25%. Material for sequencing was blood. All receptors derive from an older woman in good health.

The chain joins TRBV20-1 to TRBJ1-4; no definite D call. The V gene's germline CDR1 is DFQATT and CDR2 SNEGSKA (reference sequence). Trimming removed 3 bases at V and 3 bases at J, with 14 bases between. There are 15 residues in the CDR3. This chain's CDR3 is CSASGDSISNEKLFF. CDR3 sequence (DNA): TGCAGTGCTAGTGGGGATTCAATCTCTAATGAAAAACTGTTTTTT.

This clonotype occurred a few times. This chain connects TRBV20-1 to TRBJ2-5; D is uncertain. The CDR3 has 14 residues. The germline V and J ends were trimmed by 3 bases and 4 bases, with 15 bases remaining between them. Germline V gives CDR1 DFQATT, CDR2 SNEGSKA (reference sequence). The CDR3 region has the DNA TGCAGTGCTAGCCCCCTCTTCCCCTCAGAGACCCAGTACTTC. Residues: CSASPLFPSETQYF.

The chain links TRBV3-1 to TRBJ1-4, with D unclear. Germline V gives CDR1 LGHDT, CDR2 YNNKEL (reference sequence). Trimming removed 2 bases from V and 7 bases from J, with 11 bases in between. This CDR3 has 14 residues. The CDR3, as DNA: TGTGCCAGCAGCCAATCCCATAACAGTGAAAAACTGTTTTTT. Encoded protein: CASSQSHNSEKLFF.

V usage is TRBV7-2 and J usage is TRBJ2-1; 10 bases are a match to TRBD2. The CDR3 contains 15 residues. Per germline, CDR1 SGHTA and CDR2 FQGNSA. V shed 4 bases and J 9 bases; nucleotides not matched to a gene: 9. This chain's CDR3 is CASSSRSGGASEQFF. The CDR3 DNA is TGTGCCAGCAGCTCTAGGAGCGGGGGGGCCAGTGAGCAGTTCTTC.

This clonotype came up many times. The chain is built from TRBV20-1 and TRBJ2-7; TRBD1 matches 7 bases. With V trimmed by 6 bases and J by 2 bases, 7 bases remained unmatched. Germline-derived CDR1 and CDR2 are DFQATT and SNEGSKA (reference sequence). This CDR3 is 13 amino acids long. CDR3 nucleotides: TGCAGTGCACGGACAGGCCCGACCTACGAGCAGTACTTC. Its translation: CSARTGPTYEQYF.

The rearrangement uses TRBV2 and TRBJ2-3; D gene ambiguous. This CDR3 is 14 amino acids long. The V gene's germline CDR1 is SNHLY and CDR2 FYNNEI. V gave up 8 bases and J gave up 4 bases, with 16 bases separating them. The CDR3 here is CASGRAGRPDTQYF. In DNA form, the CDR3 reads TGTGCCAGCGGTAGGGCTGGCCGACCAGATACGCAGTATTTT.

The chain uses TRBV20-1 and TRBJ2-5; the D is unclear. CDR1 and CDR2 (germline): DFQATT, SNEGSKA (reference sequence). The CDR3 totals 14 residues. V was trimmed by 1 base and J by 1 base, leaving 10 bases between them. CDR3 coding DNA: TGCAGTGCTAGAGTTCGGGCGCCCCAAGAGACCCAGTACTTC. This gives the protein CSARVRAPQETQYF.

For the CDR3, the DNA is TGTGCCAGCAGCTTATTGACTTACAGGGGGCGCGCTGGAAACACCATATATTTT. It encodes CASSLLTYRGRAGNTIYF. The chain carries TRBV7-9 and TRBJ1-3, with TRBD1 matching over 9 bases. The germline V gene encodes CDR1 SEHNR and CDR2 FQNEAQ (reference sequence). The CDR3 runs to 18 residues. The junction had 10 bases not matched to a gene; V was cut back by 2 bases and J by 2 bases.

V is TRBV7-9 and J is TRBJ2-7; D unresolved. CDR3 length equals 13 residues. V was pared by 4 bases and J by 2 bases, with 9 bases between. From germline, CDR1 is SEHNR and CDR2 FQNEAQ (reference sequence). The DNA for the CDR3 is TGTGCCAGCAGCTCGGCGAATACCTACGAGCAGTACTTC. Residues: CASSSANTYEQYF. Using reference TRBV7-9 and TRBJ2-7 for the parts outside the CDR3, the full variable domain is DTGVSQNPRHKITKRGQNVTFRCDPISEHNRLYWYRQTLGQGPEFLTYFQNEAQLEKSRLLSDRFSAERPKGSFSTLEIQRTEQGDSAMYLCASSSANTYEQYFGPGTRLTVT.

With respect to this clonotype: A much larger clone sits a single nucleotide away, making a read error possible. The chain recombines TRBV10-3 with TRBJ2-1, with D unresolved. The CDR3 runs to 13 residues. Germline-derived CDR1 and CDR2 are ENHRY and SYGVKD. V was trimmed by 2 bases and J by 4 bases, leaving 6 bases between them. The DNA of the CDR3 is TGTGCCATCAGTGAGGAAGGGTACAATGAGCAGTTCTTC. Amino acids: CAISEEGYNEQFF.

V gene TRBV20-1 combines with J gene TRBJ2-7, with D possibly matching TRBD2 (5 bases). Trimming left V 3 bases short and J 6 bases short, with 18 bases between. Germline values: CDR1 DFQATT, CDR2 SNEGSKA (reference sequence). The CDR3 has 14 residues. CDR3 DNA sequence: TGCAGTGCTAGTGGACGGGGATTTGTCTCCGAGCAGTACTTC. This sequence encodes CSASGRGFVSEQYF.

This clonotype has only a few counts. One junction end does not reproduce the germline sequence, and a read error may be involved. V usage is TRBV7-2 and J usage is TRBJ1-2; D gene unclear. This CDR3 region has 14 residues. The germline gives CDR1 SGHTA, CDR2 FQGNSA. The DNA for the CDR3 is TGTGCCAGCAGCTTAGCGGCGGTCGACCATGGCCACACCTTC. Its protein is CASSLAAVDHGHTF.

This clonotype showed up just a few times. The V gene is TRBV6-1, the J gene TRBJ2-1; TRBD2 matches 11 bases. This CDR3 is 15 amino acids long. The V and J ends lost 7 bases and 3 bases, in that order; junction bases with no gene match: 5. The germline CDR1 and CDR2 sequences are MNHNS and SASEGT. In DNA, the CDR3 is TGTGCCAGCACGCAGACTAGCGGGGTCTACAATGAGCAGTTCTTC. It encodes CASTQTSGVYNEQFF.

V and J are TRBV28 and TRBJ1-1, with 8 nucleotides matching TRBD1. J lost 0 bases, V lost 8 bases, and 5 bases had no gene match. CDR3 length: 14 residues. Germline CDR1 MDHEN, CDR2 SYDVKM. This CDR3 reads CASGLQGVNTEAFF. As DNA, the CDR3 is TGTGCCAGCGGATTACAGGGGGTGAACACTGAAGCTTTCTTT.

The sample holds one count of this clonotype. Given a much more abundant clone one base away, this may be a read error. The rearrangement uses TRBV7-2 and TRBJ2-6, with D unclear. CDR3 length: 15 amino acids. Trimming pared 9 bases from V and 0 bases from J, leaving 12 bases between. Per the germline V gene, CDR1 is SGHTA and CDR2 is FQGNSA. The DNA of the CDR3 is TGTGCCAGTCCGGTCCATCGCTCTGGGGCCAACGTCCTGACTTTC. It codes for CASPVHRSGANVLTF.

The table lists this clonotype with a few counts. The rearrangement links TRBV7-6 to TRBJ1-4; TRBD1 is a possible D gene (5 bases). The length of the CDR3 is 15 residues. Germline V gene lookup returns CDR1 SGHVS and CDR2 FNYEAQ. V was pared by 2 bases and J by 4 bases, with 11 bases between. Here the CDR3 reads CASSLTRGYNEKLFF. CDR3 bases: TGTGCCAGCAGCTTAACGAGGGGTTATAATGAAAAACTGTTTTTT.

The chain carries TRBV7-8 and TRBJ2-1, with 10 bases identical to TRBD2. The CDR3 extends over 16 amino acids. Looked up from germline, CDR1 is SGHVS and CDR2 is FQNEAQ. J was trimmed by 4 bases and V by 5 bases; bases with no gene match: 8. The CDR3 region is CASSRSGLAPYNEQFF. CDR3 DNA: TGTGCCAGCAGCCGATCGGGACTAGCGCCGTACAATGAGCAGTTCTTC.

This clonotype was observed a handful of times. The V call is TRBV5-1, the J call TRBJ1-2; D possibly corresponds to TRBD1 (5 bases). V was clipped by 0 bases and J by 9 bases, with 9 bases between them. This CDR3 is 12 amino acids long. The V gene's germline CDR1 is SGHRS and CDR2 YFSETQ. The DNA for the CDR3 is TGCGCCAGCAGCTTGGGGGGCGCCAGCTACACCTTC. Translating gives CASSLGGASYTF.

In this sample, this clonotype turned up a few times. The chain employs TRBV20-1 and TRBJ1-1; no firm D call. The V gene lost 0 bases and the J gene lost 4 bases, with 9 bases spanning the gap. The CDR3 has 13 residues. Germline V gives CDR1 DFQATT, CDR2 SNEGSKA (reference sequence). This CDR3 is CSARDRGTTEAFF. The DNA of the CDR3 is TGCAGTGCTAGAGATCGAGGAACCACTGAAGCTTTCTTT.

This clonotype occurred a few times. The V and J genes are TRBV29-1 and TRBJ2-3; D is possibly TRBD1 (5 bases). The germline V gene has CDR1 SQVTM and CDR2 ANQGSEA. The CDR3 is made up of 14 amino acids. The ends were cut back, 2 bases at V and 2 bases at J, with 11 bases in the middle. The CDR3 is CSVEQQEHTDTQYF. In DNA form, the CDR3 reads TGCAGCGTTGAACAACAGGAGCACACAGATACGCAGTATTTT.

The table lists this clonotype with a few counts. The chain carries TRBV9 and TRBJ2-7; D possibly corresponds to TRBD1 (6 bases). The CDR3 consists of 15 residues. The V gene's germline CDR1 is SGDLS and CDR2 YYNGEE. The V and J ends lost 0 bases and 0 bases respectively, with 10 bases between them. The CDR3 nucleotides read TGTGCCAGCAGCGTAGGGGGGCAGAACTCCTACGAGCAGTACTTC. Its protein is CASSVGGQNSYEQYF.

J is TRBJ2-1 and V is TRBV7-2; 11 bases map to TRBD1. CDR3 length: 14 residues. Trimming cost V 5 bases and J 9 bases; bases outside gene matches: 6. CDR1 is SGHTA and CDR2 is FQGNSA in the germline V gene. CDR3 coding DNA: TGTGCCAGCAGCACCGGACAGGGGGCCGGTGAGCAGTTCTTC. Its protein product is CASSTGQGAGEQFF.

The chain combines TRBV7-9 with TRBJ2-7; D is perhaps TRBD2 (6 bases). This CDR3 has 16 residues. Germline V gene lookup returns CDR1 SEHNR and CDR2 FQNEAQ (reference sequence). Between the trimmed V and J ends, which lost 5 bases and 7 bases, there was a span of 24 bases. In nucleotides, the CDR3 is TGTGCCAGCAGCCCTATGGGCGGGAAAGCCCGTGATGAGCAGTACTTC. Protein: CASSPMGGKARDEQYF.

A few counts support this clonotype. The chain is built from TRBV10-2 and TRBJ1-6; D is unresolved. This CDR3 comprises 14 residues. The germline gives CDR1 WSHSY, CDR2 SAAADI. Trimming shortened V by 6 bases and J by 4 bases, and 10 bases separated the two germline ends. The CDR3 sequence is CASRGALYNSPLHF. CDR3 bases: TGCGCCAGCAGAGGAGCTTTATATAATTCACCCCTCCACTTT.